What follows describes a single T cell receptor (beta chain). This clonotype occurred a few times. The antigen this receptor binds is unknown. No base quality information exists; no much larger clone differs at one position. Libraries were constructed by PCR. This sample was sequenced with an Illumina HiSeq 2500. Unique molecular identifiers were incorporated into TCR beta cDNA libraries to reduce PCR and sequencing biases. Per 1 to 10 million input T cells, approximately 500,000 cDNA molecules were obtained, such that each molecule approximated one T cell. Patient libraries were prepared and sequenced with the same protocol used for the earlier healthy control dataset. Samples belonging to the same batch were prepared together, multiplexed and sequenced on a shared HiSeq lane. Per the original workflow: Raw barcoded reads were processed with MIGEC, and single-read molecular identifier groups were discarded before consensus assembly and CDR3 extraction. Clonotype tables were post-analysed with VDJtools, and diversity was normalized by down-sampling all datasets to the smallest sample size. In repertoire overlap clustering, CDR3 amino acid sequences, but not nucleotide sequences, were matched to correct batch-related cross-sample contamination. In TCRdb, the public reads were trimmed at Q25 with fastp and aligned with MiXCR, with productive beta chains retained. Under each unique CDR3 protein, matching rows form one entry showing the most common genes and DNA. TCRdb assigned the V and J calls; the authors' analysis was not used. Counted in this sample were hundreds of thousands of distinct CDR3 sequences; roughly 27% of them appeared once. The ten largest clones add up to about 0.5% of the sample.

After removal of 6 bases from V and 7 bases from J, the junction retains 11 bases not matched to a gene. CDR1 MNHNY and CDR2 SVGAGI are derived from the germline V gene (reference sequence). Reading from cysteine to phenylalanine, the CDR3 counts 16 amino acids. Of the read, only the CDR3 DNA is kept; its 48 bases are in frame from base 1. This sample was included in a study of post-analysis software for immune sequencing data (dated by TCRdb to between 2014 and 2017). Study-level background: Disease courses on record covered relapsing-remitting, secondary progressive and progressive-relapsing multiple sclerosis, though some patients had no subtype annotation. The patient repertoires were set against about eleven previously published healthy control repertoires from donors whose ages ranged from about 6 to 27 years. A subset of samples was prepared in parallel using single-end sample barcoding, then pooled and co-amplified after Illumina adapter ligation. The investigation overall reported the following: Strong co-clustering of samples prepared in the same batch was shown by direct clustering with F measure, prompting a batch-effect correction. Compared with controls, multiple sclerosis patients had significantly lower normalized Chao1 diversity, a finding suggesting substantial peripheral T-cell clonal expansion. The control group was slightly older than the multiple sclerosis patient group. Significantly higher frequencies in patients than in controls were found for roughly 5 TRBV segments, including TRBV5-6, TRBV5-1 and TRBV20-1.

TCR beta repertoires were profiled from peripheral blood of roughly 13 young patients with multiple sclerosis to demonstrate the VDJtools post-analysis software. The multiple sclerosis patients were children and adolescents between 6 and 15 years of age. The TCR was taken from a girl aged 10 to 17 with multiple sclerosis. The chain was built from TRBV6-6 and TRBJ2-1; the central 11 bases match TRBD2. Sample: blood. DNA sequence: TGTGCCAGCAGCCCGCCCCTAGCGGGAGGTTTGAATGAGCAGTTCTTC. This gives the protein CASSPPLAGGLNEQFF.